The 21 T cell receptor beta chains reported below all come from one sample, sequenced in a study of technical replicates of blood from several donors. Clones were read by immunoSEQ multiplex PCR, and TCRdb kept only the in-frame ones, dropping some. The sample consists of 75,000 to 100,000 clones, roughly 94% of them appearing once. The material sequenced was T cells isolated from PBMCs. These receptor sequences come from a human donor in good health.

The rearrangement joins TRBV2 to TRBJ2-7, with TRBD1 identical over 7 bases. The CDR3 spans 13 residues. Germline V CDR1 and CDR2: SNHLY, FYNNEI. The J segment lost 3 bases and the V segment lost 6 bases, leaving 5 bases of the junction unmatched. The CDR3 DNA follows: TGTGCCAGCAGCGGGACAGATGACTACGAGCAGTACTTC. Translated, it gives CASSGTDDYEQYF.

The CDR3 region is CASSTQGQSEQYF. The CDR3 DNA follows: TGTGCCAGCAGCACCCAAGGACAGTCCGAGCAGTACTTC. This chain uses TRBV7-8 with TRBJ2-7; a weak D match, TRBD1 (6 bases). This CDR3 spans 13 amino acids. The V gene's germline CDR1 is SGHVS and CDR2 FQNEAQ. Trimming cost V 5 bases and J 6 bases, with 14 bases left between them.

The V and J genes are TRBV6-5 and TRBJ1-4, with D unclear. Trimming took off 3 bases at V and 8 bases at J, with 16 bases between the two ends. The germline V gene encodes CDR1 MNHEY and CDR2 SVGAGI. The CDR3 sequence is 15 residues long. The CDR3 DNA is TGTGCCAGCAGTTATAGAGGCCCCTCCGGGGAAAAACTGTTTTTT. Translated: CASSYRGPSGEKLFF.

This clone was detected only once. The chain's CDR3 is CVRSRGPVHF. The CDR3 DNA reads TGTGTCAGAAGCAGAGGTCCTGTCCACTTT. V and J are TRBV7-5 and TRBJ1-6. TRBV7-5 is a listed pseudogene. This CDR3 contains 10 residues.

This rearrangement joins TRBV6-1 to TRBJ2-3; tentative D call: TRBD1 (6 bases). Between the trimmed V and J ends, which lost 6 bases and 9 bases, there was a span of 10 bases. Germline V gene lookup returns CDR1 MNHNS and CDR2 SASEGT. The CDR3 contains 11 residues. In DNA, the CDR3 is TGTGCCAGCAGGCAACAGGGAACGCAGTATTTT. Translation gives CASRQQGTQYF.

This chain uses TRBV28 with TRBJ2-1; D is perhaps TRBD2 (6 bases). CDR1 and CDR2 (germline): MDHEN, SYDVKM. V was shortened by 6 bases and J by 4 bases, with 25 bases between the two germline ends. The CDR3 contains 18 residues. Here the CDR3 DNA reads TGTGCCAGCAGCCCTTCCGATGTAGCGGAGGGGCGGTACAATGAGCAGTTCTTC. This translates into CASSPSDVAEGRYNEQFF.

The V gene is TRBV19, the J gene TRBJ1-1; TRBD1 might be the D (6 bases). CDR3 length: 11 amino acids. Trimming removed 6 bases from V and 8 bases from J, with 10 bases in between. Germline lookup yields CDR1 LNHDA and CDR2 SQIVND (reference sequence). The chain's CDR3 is CASSPGTEAFF. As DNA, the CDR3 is TGTGCCAGTAGCCCCGGGACAGAAGCTTTCTTT.

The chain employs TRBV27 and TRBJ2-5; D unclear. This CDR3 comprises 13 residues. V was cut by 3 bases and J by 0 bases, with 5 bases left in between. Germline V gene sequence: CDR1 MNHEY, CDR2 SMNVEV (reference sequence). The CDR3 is CASSFLDQETQYF. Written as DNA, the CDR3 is TGTGCCAGCAGTTTCCTAGACCAAGAGACCCAGTACTTC.

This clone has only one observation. The CDR3 reads CAWRLAGVYEQYF. In nucleotides, the CDR3 is TGTGCCTGGAGGCTGGCAGGCGTCTACGAGCAGTACTTC. The chain employs TRBV30 and TRBJ2-7; no clear D. The CDR3 runs 13 residues. The germline V and J ends were trimmed by 3 bases and 3 bases, with 12 bases remaining between them. The germline V gene encodes CDR1 GTSNPN and CDR2 SVGIG (reference sequence).

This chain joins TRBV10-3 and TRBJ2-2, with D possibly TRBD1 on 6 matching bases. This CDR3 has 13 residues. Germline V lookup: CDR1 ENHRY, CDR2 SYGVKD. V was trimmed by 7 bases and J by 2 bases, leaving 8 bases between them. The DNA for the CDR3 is TGTGCCATCAAGGGACAAAACACCGGGGAGCTGTTTTTT. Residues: CAIKGQNTGELFF.

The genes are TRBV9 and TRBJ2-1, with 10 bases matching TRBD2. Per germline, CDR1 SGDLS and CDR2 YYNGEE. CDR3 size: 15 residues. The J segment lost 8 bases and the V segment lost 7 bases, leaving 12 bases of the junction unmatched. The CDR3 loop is CASSTASGGFDEQFF. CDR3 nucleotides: TGTGCCAGCTCCACGGCTAGCGGGGGTTTTGATGAGCAGTTCTTC.

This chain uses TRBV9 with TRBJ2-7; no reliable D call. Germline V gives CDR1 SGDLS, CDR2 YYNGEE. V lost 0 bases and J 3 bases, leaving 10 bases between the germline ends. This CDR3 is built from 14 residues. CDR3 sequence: CASSVVDFSYEQYF. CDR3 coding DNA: TGTGCCAGCAGCGTAGTCGACTTCAGCTACGAGCAGTACTTC.

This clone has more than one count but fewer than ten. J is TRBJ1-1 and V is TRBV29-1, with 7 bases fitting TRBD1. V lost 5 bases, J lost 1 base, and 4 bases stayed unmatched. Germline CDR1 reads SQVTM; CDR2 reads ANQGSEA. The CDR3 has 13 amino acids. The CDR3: CSVTGARNTEAFF. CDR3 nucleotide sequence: TGCAGCGTTACAGGGGCGAGGAACACTGAAGCTTTCTTT.

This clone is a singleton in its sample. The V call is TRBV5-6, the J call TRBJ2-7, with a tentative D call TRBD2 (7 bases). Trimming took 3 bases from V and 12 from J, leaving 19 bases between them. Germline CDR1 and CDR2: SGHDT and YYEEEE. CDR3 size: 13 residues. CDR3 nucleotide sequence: TGTGCCAGCAGCTGGGAGGGACATCAGGGCTGGTACTTC. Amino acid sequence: CASSWEGHQGWYF.

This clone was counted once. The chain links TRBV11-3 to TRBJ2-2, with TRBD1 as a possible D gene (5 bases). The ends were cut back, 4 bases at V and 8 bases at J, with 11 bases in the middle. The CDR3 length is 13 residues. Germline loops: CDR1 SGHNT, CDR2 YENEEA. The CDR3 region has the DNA TGTGCCAGCAGCTCGGTGGGGCGGGGGGAGCTGTTTTTT. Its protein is CASSSVGRGELFF.

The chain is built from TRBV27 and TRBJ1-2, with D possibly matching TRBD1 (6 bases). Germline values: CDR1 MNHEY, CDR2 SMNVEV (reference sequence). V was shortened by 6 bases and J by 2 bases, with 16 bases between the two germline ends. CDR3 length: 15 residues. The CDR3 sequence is CASSSVRTVNYGYTF. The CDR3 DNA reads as TGTGCCAGCAGCAGTGTTAGGACAGTAAACTATGGCTACACCTTC.

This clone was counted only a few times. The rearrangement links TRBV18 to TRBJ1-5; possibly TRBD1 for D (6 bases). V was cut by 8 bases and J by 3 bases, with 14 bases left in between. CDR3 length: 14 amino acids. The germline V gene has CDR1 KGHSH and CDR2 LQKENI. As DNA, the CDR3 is TGTGCCAGCGTACAGGGAGTCGACAATCAGCCCCAGCATTTT. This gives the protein CASVQGVDNQPQHF. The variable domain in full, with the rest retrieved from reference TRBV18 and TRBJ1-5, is NAGVMQNPRHLVRRRGQEARLRCSPMKGHSHVYWYRQLPEEGLKFMVYLQKENIIDESGMPKERFSAEFPKEGPSILRIQQVVRGDSAAYFCASVQGVDNQPQHFGDGTRLSIL.

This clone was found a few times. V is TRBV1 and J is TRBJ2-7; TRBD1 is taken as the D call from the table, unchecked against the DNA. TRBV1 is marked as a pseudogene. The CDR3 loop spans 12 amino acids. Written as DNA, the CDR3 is TGCACCAGAAGACAGGGAAGGTACGAGCAGTACTTC. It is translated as CTRRQGRYEQYF.

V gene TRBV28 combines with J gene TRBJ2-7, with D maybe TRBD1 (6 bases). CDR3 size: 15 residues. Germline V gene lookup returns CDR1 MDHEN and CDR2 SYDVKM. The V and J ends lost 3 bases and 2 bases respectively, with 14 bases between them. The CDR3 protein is CASSFRGTVTYEQYF. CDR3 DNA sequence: TGTGCCAGCAGTTTTAGGGGGACGGTGACCTACGAGCAGTACTTC. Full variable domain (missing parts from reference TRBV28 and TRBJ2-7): DVKVTQSSRYLVKRTGEKVFLECVQDMDHENMFWYRQDPGLGLRLIYFSYDVKMKEKGDIPEGYSVSREKKERFSLILESASTNQTSMYLCASSFRGTVTYEQYFGPGTRLTVT.

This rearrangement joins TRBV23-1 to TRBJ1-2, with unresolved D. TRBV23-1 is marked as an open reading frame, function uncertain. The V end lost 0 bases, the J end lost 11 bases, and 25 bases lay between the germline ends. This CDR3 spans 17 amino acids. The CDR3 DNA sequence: TGCGCCAGCAGTCAATCCTCACCACAAAAGCCGACACGCCTATACACCTTC. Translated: CASSQSSPQKPTRLYTF.

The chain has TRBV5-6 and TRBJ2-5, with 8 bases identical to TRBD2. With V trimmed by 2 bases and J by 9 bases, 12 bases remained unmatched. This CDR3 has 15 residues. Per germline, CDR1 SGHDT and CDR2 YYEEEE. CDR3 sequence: CASSFGGPAGVSQYF. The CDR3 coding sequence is TGTGCCAGCAGCTTCGGGGGACCAGCGGGAGTATCCCAGTACTTC.